The 19 T cell receptor beta chains below come from one sample, sequenced in a study of T cells in Graves' hyperthyroidism and ophthalmopathy. The source material, RNA transcripts, was used to amplify TCR beta CDR3 regions. HTBI primers were used for first-round RT-PCR of the TCR CDR3. TCRdb re-derived calls from the multiplex PCR reads in MiXCR, one entry per CDR3 protein. Among about 720,000 distinct CDR3 sequences, roughly 15% were seen once, and the ten largest hold around 7.7%. Sequencing used blood. These receptors came from a man aged 18 to 30 with Graves' hyperthyroidism.

This clonotype was counted ten times or more. The V gene is TRBV27, the J gene TRBJ1-1, with D possibly matching TRBD1 (6 bases). Germline values: CDR1 MNHEY, CDR2 SMNVEV (reference sequence). This CDR3 is 18 amino acids long. The germline V and J ends were trimmed by 2 bases and 1 base, with 20 bases remaining between them. The CDR3 region is CASSLSVVGTPSNTEAFF. The CDR3 DNA reads TGTGCCAGCAGTTTAAGCGTTGTGGGGACACCCTCGAACACTGAAGCTTTCTTT.

At least ten counts were recorded for this clonotype. This chain links TRBV2 with TRBJ2-3, with D perhaps matching TRBD2 (5 bases). There are 14 residues in the CDR3. Trimming shortened V by 9 bases and J by 1 base, and 14 bases separated the two germline ends. Per the germline V gene, CDR1 is SNHLY and CDR2 is FYNNEI. In DNA, the CDR3 is TGTGCCAGTAAGGACGGGGAAGGCACAGATACGCAGTATTTT. It specifies CASKDGEGTDTQYF.

This sequence joins TRBV29-1 and TRBJ2-2; D possibly corresponds to TRBD2 (6 bases). The CDR3 contains 15 residues. V was clipped by 4 bases and J by 4 bases, with 16 bases between them. Germline CDR1 and CDR2: SQVTM and ANQGSEA. The CDR3 bases are TGCAGCGTTGTCCGTCCTAGCGAGTCCACCGGGGAGCTGTTTTTT. Residues: CSVVRPSESTGELFF.

This clonotype was seen at least ten times. The chain joins TRBV28 to TRBJ2-2, with D possibly called TRBD1 or TRBD2 (5 bases each). The CDR3 spans 15 residues. Trimming left V 2 bases short and J 3 bases short, with 10 bases between. CDR1 and CDR2 (germline): MDHEN, SYDVKM. The DNA of the CDR3 is TGTGCCAGCAGTTTAACCGGGGCGGACACCGGGGAGCTGTTTTTT. Translation gives CASSLTGADTGELFF.

The chain has TRBV6-1 and TRBJ1-1; 9 nucleotides line up with TRBD1. Germline lookup yields CDR1 MNHNS and CDR2 SASEGT. J lost 4 bases, V lost 6 bases, and 12 bases had no gene match. The CDR3 is 16 amino acids. The CDR3 region is CASSWGTGNSGTEAFF. The CDR3 DNA is TGTGCCAGCAGCTGGGGGACAGGGAATAGTGGCACTGAAGCTTTCTTT.

The rearrangement uses TRBV11-3 and TRBJ1-2; TRBD1 agrees at 8 bases. The CDR3 is 15 amino acids. The trim removed 5 bases at V and 5 bases at J, leaving 10 bases unmatched. Per the germline V gene, CDR1 is SGHNT and CDR2 is YENEEA. The CDR3 protein is CASSRGQGGGYGYTF. In DNA, the CDR3 is TGTGCCAGCAGCCGCGGACAGGGAGGAGGGTATGGCTACACCTTC. The full variable domain, completed using reference TRBV11-3 and TRBJ1-2, is EAGVVQSPRYKIIEKKQPVAFWCNPISGHNTLYWYLQNLGQGPELLIRYENEEAVDDSQLPKDRFSAERLKGVDSTLKIQPAELGDSAVYLCASSRGQGGGYGYTFGSGTRLTVV.

Concerning this clonotype itself: At one end, the junction sequence differs from germline, possibly due to a read error. The rearrangement links TRBV6-2 or TRBV6-3 to TRBJ2-1, with D maybe TRBD1 (5 bases). The CDR3 totals 14 residues. Germline V gives CDR1 MNHEY, CDR2 SVGEGT. In nucleotides, the CDR3 is TGTGCCAGCACTCAACGGCTAGGGGAAAATGCGCAGTTCTTC. It specifies CASTQRLGENAQFF.

This clonotype was counted many times. V gene TRBV5-1 combines with J gene TRBJ2-1; 16 bases line up with TRBD2. This CDR3 is 15 amino acids long. Germline V CDR1 and CDR2: SGHRS, YFSETQ. Unmatched junction bases numbered 5, after V lost 5 bases and J lost 9 bases. CDR3: CASSSGTSGRGEQFF. The CDR3 DNA reads TGCGCCAGCAGTTCTGGGACTAGCGGGAGGGGTGAGCAGTTCTTC.

The rearrangement links TRBV24-1 to TRBJ2-5; no definite D call. Trimming took off 1 base at V and 0 bases at J, with 5 bases between the two ends. From germline, CDR1 is KGHDR and CDR2 SFDVKD. This CDR3 spans 14 amino acids. This chain's CDR3 is CATSDLTHQETQYF. The CDR3 DNA sequence: TGTGCCACCAGTGATTTAACGCACCAAGAGACCCAGTACTTC.

This clonotype was seen ten or more times. The chain has TRBV6-5 and TRBJ2-5, with D possibly being TRBD1 (7 bases). This CDR3 is built from 18 residues. Per germline, CDR1 MNHEY and CDR2 SVGAGI. V lost 2 bases and J lost 2, with 21 bases in between. CDR3 protein: CASSYRRTGAEGQETQYF. The CDR3, as DNA: TGTGCCAGCAGTTACCGGCGCACAGGGGCGGAGGGGCAAGAGACCCAGTACTTC.

This clonotype was found many times. The chain carries TRBV28 and TRBJ2-7; 8 bases fit TRBD1. In germline, CDR1 is MDHEN, CDR2 SYDVKM. The CDR3 spans 15 residues. V shed 0 bases and J 3 bases; nucleotides not matched to a gene: 4. The CDR3 nucleotides read TGTGCCAGCAGTTTATGGACAGGGGACCTCTACGAGCAGTACTTC. This gives the protein CASSLWTGDLYEQYF.

About this clonotype: A much bigger clone sits one base away, suggesting this may be a read error. CDR3 region: CANSLGLYQPQHF. CDR3 in DNA: TGTGCCAACAGCTTAGGGCTCTATCAGCCCCAGCATTTT. The V and J genes are TRBV7-2 and TRBJ1-5; D unclear. Germline values: CDR1 SGHTA, CDR2 FQGNSA. This CDR3 region has 13 residues.

This clonotype appeared many times. The chain links TRBV11-2 to TRBJ2-3, with 9 bases that match TRBD2. Germline assignment: CDR1 SGHAT and CDR2 FQNNGV. This CDR3 is built from 15 residues. Germline trimming cut 2 bases from V and 7 bases from J; bases unmatched to any gene: 7. The CDR3 loop reads CASSLIGGRAHTQYF. CDR3 nucleotides: TGTGCCAGCAGCTTAATCGGCGGGAGGGCCCATACGCAGTATTTT. Complete variable domain (other parts from reference TRBV11-2 and TRBJ2-3): EAGVAQSPRYKIIEKRQSVAFWCNPISGHATLYWYQQILGQGPKLLIQFQNNGVVDDSQLPKDRFSAERLKGVDSTLKIQPAKLEDSAVYLCASSLIGGRAHTQYFGPGTRLTVL.

This clonotype has more than one count but fewer than ten. J is TRBJ2-2 and V is TRBV2; 12 bases line up with TRBD2. The V and J ends lost 7 bases and 7 bases, in that order; junction bases with no gene match: 4. The length of the CDR3 is 14 residues. CDR1 is SNHLY and CDR2 is FYNNEI in the germline V gene. CDR3: CASNLAGGFGELFF. CDR3 coding DNA: TGTGCCAGCAATCTAGCGGGAGGGTTCGGGGAGCTGTTTTTT.

The chain employs TRBV29-1 and TRBJ2-2, with 13 bases lining up with TRBD2. The germline CDR1 and CDR2 sequences are SQVTM and ANQGSEA. The CDR3 consists of 15 residues. Losses at the gene ends were 7 bases for V and 7 bases for J; bases not matched to a gene: 9. The CDR3 DNA follows: TGCAGCGCTAGAGGACTAGCGGGAGTCGGCGGGGAGCTGTTTTTT. Its protein product is CSARGLAGVGGELFF.

This clonotype was seen repeatedly, ten times or more. V and J are TRBV20-1 and TRBJ1-2; TRBD1 might be the D (5 bases). Trimming left V 0 bases short and J 3 bases short, with 11 bases between. Germline V gene sequence: CDR1 DFQATT, CDR2 SNEGSKA (reference sequence). The CDR3 loop spans 14 amino acids. This CDR3 reads CSAREAGVDYGYTF. In DNA, the CDR3 is TGCAGTGCTAGAGAGGCGGGGGTTGACTATGGCTACACCTTC.

This clonotype was picked up a small number of times. The V gene is TRBV9, the J gene TRBJ2-1, with D tentatively TRBD2 (6 bases). The CDR3 contains 15 residues. Trimming pared 4 bases from V and 5 bases from J, leaving 16 bases between. The germline V gene has CDR1 SGDLS and CDR2 YYNGEE. CDR3 bases: TGTGCCAGCAGCCCCCAGGACTACGATGACAATGAGCAGTTCTTC. Translated: CASSPQDYDDNEQFF.

In regard to this clonotype: This may stem from a read error, because a much larger clone lies one nucleotide away. The chain employs TRBV28 and TRBJ1-1; TRBD1 agrees at 7 bases. Germline V lookup: CDR1 MDHEN, CDR2 SYDVKM. The CDR3 spans 9 residues. The CDR3 reads CQGDAEAFF. The CDR3 DNA reads TGCCAGGGGGACGCTGAAGCTTTCTTT.

This clonotype was picked up many times. The chain joins TRBV2 to TRBJ2-3, with D unresolved. Germline V gives CDR1 SNHLY, CDR2 FYNNEI. The V and J ends lost 2 bases and 5 bases respectively, with 11 bases between them. The CDR3 is 14 amino acids. The CDR3 bases are TGTGCCAGCAGTGAATACGGCATGCGAGATACGCAGTATTTT. Translation gives CASSEYGMRDTQYF.